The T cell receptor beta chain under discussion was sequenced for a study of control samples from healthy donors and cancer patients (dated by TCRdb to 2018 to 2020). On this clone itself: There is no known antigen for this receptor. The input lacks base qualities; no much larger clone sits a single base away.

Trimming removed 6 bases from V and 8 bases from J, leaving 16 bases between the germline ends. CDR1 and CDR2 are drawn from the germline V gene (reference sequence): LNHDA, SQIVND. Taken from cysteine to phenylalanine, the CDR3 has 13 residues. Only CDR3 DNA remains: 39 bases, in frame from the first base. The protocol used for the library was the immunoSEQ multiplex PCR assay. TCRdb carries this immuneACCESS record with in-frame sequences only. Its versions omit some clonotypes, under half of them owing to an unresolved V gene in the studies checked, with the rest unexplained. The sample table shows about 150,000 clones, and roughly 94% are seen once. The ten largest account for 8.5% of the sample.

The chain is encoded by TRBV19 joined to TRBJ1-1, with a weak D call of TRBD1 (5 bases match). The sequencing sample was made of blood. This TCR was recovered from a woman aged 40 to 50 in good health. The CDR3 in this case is CASRHPPGQEAFF. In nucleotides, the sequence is TGTGCCAGTAGACACCCCCCGGGGCAGGAAGCTTTCTTT. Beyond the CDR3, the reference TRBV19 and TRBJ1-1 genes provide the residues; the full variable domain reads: DGGITQSPKYLFRKEGQNVTLSCEQNLNHDAMYWYRQDPGQGLRLIYYSQIVNDFQKGDIAEGYSVSREKKESFPLTVTSAQKNPTAFYLCASRHPPGQEAFFGQGTRLTVV.